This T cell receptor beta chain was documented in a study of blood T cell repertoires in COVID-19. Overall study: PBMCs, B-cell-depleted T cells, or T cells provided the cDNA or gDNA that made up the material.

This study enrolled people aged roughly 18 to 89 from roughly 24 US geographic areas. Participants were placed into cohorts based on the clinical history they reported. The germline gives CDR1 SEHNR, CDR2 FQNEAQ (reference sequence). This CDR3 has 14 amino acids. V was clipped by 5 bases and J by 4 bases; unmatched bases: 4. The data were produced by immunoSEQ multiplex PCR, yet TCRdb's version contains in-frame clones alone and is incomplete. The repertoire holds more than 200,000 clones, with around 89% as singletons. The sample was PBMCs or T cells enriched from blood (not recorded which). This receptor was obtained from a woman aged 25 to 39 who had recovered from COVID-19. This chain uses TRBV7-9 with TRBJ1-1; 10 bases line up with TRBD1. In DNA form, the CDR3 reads TGTGCCAGCAGCACGCGGGACAGGGGCACTGAAGCTTTCTTT. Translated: CASSTRDRGTEAFF.